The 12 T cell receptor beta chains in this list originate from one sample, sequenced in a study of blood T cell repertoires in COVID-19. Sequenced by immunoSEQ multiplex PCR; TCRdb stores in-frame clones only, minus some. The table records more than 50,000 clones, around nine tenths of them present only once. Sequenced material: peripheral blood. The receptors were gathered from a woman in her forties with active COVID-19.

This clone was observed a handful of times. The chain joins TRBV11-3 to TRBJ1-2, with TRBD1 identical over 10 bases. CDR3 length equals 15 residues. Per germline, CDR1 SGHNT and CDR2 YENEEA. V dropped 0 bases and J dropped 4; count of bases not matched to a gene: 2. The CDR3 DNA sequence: TGTGCCAGCAGCTTAGATGGGACAGGGGTCTATGGCTACACCTTC. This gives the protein CASSLDGTGVYGYTF.

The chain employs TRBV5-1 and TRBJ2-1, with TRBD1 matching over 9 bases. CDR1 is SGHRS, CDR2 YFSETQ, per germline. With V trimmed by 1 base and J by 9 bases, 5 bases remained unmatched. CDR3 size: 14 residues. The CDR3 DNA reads TGCGCCAGCAGCTTGAAAGGGGGACAGGGTGAGCAGTTCTTC. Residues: CASSLKGGQGEQFF. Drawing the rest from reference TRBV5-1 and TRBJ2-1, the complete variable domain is KAGVTQTPRYLIKTRGQQVTLSCSPISGHRSVSWYQQTPGQGLQFLFEYFSETQRNKGNFPGRFSGRQFSNSRSEMNVSTLELGDSALYLCASSLKGGQGEQFFGPGTRLTVL.

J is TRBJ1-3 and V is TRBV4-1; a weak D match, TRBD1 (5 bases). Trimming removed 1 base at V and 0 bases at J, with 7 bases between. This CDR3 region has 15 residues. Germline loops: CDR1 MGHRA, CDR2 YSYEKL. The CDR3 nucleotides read TGCGCCAGCAGCCAAGGGGGCAGCTCTGGAAACACCATATATTTT. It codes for CASSQGGSSGNTIYF.

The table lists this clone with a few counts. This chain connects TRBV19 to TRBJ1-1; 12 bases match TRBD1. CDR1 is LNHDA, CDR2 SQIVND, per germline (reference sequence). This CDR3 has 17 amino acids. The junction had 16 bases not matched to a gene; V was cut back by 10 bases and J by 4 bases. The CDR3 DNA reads TGTGCCACCTTTGGGACAGGGGGCTTTGTAAGGGGCACTGAAGCTTTCTTT. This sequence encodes CATFGTGGFVRGTEAFF.

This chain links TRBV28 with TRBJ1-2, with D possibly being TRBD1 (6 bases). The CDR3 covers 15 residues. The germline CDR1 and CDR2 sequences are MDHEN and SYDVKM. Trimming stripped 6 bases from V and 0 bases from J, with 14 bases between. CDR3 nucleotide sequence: TGTGCCAGCAGCAAAGGGGGTGCTACTAACTATGGCTACACCTTC. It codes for CASSKGGATNYGYTF.

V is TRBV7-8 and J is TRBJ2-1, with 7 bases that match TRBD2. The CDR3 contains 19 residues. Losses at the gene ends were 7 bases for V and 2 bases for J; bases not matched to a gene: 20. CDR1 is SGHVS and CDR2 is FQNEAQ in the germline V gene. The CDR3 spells CASTDLPVLLAPTYNEQFF. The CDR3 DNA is TGTGCCAGCACCGATCTACCGGTGCTACTAGCGCCGACCTACAATGAGCAGTTCTTC.

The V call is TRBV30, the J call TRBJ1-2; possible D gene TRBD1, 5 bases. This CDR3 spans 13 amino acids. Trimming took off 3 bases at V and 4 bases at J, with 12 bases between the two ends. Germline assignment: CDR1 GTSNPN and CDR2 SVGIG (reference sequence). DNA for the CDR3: TGTGCCTGGAGATGGGGGGAAGTCTATGGCTACACCTTC. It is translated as CAWRWGEVYGYTF.

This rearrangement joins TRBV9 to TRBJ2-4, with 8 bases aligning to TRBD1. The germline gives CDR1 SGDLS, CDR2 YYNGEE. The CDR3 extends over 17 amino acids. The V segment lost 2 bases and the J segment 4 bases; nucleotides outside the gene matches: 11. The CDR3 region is CASSVDLSTGEKNIQYF. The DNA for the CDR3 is TGTGCCAGCAGCGTCGATCTATCGACAGGGGAGAAAAACATTCAGTACTTC.

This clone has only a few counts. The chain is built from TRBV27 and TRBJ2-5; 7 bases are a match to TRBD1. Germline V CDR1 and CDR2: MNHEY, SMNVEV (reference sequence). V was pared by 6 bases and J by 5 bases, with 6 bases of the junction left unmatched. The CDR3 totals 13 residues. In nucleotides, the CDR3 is TGTGCCAGCAGACCGACAGGGTGGGAGACCCAGTACTTC. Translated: CASRPTGWETQYF.

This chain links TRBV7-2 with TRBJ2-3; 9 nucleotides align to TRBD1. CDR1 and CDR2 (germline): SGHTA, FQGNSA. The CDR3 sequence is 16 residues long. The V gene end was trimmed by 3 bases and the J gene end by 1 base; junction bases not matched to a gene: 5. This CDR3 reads CASSFPGQGRTDTQYF. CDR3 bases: TGTGCCAGCAGCTTCCCGGGACAGGGACGCACAGATACGCAGTATTTT.

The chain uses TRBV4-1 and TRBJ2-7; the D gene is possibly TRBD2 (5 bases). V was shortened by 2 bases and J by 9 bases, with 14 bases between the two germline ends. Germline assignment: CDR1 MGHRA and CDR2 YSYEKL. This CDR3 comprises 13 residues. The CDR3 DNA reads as TGCGCCAGCAGCCAACCCTTGAGGGAACGGCAGTACTTC. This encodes CASSQPLRERQYF.

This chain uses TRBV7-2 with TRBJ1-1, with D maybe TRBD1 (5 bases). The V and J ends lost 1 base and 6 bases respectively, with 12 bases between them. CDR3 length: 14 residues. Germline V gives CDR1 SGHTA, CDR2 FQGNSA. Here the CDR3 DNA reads TGTGCCAGCAGCTTAGTTCGGGGGGGATCTGAAGCTTTCTTT. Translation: CASSLVRGGSEAFF.